A selection of T cell receptor beta chains follows, all from one sample in a study of CD8 T cells in ankylosing spondylitis. TCRdb redid the calling of the 5' RACE reads with MiXCR, one entry per CDR3 protein. In the table there are 800,000 to 900,000 distinct CDR3 sequences, over 9.5% of which are singletons. Material for sequencing was blood, either unsorted or a sorted T cell fraction (not recorded which). These receptors were taken from a male donor with ankylosing spondylitis. CDR3s include the opening cysteine and the closing phenylalanine or tryptophan. Clone size is shown for a subset of rows, as once, few, many or a class of expanded clone.

TRBV20-1,few,TRBJ2-7,CSASLLAGGSDEQYF
TRBV6-1,few,TRBJ1-2,CASSLNRGSFNYGYTF
TRBV20-1,few,TRBJ2-2,CSAQRGQGGGELFF
TRBV9,-,TRBJ2-6,CASSVGYSGANVLTF
TRBV5-6,few,TRBJ2-1,CASSSRQVQFF
TRBV6-5,-,TRBJ2-3,CASSYSLKGDTQYF
TRBV20-1,few,TRBJ2-2,CSARRGQNTGELFF
TRBV28,-,TRBJ1-4,CASSLASLTNEKLFF
TRBV7-8,few,TRBJ1-6,CASSLENYQNSPLHF
TRBV29-1,-,TRBJ2-3,CSVEGGATDTQYF
TRBV25-1,many,TRBJ2-1,CASSAPGLRNEQFF
TRBV4-1,many,TRBJ2-7,CASSNRDRGYEQYF
TRBV6-5,few,TRBJ1-3,CASSSQYAIYF
TRBV12-5,few,TRBJ2-3,CASANSGTTDTQYF
TRBV24-1,-,TRBJ2-1,CATSDPRAGGSNEQFF
TRBV6-1,-,TRBJ1-2,CASSEGVLGIDYGYTF
TRBV29-1,few,TRBJ2-1,CSVEGDRDNEQFF